This T cell receptor (beta chain) was found in a study of CD8 T cells in Susac syndrome. Between the trimmed V and J ends, which lost 1 base and 5 bases, there was a span of 11 bases. Germline-derived CDR1 and CDR2 are SGHTA and FQGNSA. This CDR3 is 14 amino acids long. TEMRA cells were FACS-enriched, with CD8+ and CD4+ T cells isolated negatively. When the RNA was reverse transcribed, random hexamers were used with an input of about 0.5 to 1 ug. immunoSEQ multiplex PCR amplified TCR beta CDR3 across 54 Vbeta, 13 Jbeta. One entry per CDR3 protein, called by TCRdb with MiXCR from the immunoSEQ multiplex PCR reads. The data show 150,000 to 200,000 distinct CDR3 sequences, around 94% seen once.

This receptor was taken from a human donor in good health. Sequenced input: CD4+ T cells from PBMCs. J is TRBJ2-5 and V is TRBV7-2, with a tentative D call TRBD2 (6 bases). The CDR3 DNA reads as TGTGCCAGCAGCTTAGATCCGGGGGAGGAGACCCAGTACTTC. As protein: CASSLDPGEETQYF.